This T cell receptor (beta chain) derives from a study of early T cells in non-severe SARS-CoV-2 infection. This clonotype was detected many times. Unique molecular identifiers were affixed to single, distinct cDNA molecules. TCRdb reprocessed the 5' RACE reads via MiXCR and lists one record per CDR3 protein. This table has roughly 51,000 distinct CDR3 sequences, roughly 6.5% appearing once. There are 14 residues in the CDR3. Germline CDR1 is MNHEY and CDR2 is SVGAGI. V shed 6 bases, J shed 4 bases, and the junction held 3 bases outside the gene matches. Source material: whole blood. V and J are TRBV6-5 and TRBJ1-3; 10 bases match TRBD1. The TCR comes from an adult who was a healthcare worker with PCR-confirmed SARS-CoV-2 infection or an uninfected control (not recorded which). The CDR3 DNA is TGTGCCAGCAGACGGGACAGGGGAGGAAACACCATATATTTT. Amino acid sequence: CASRRDRGGNTIYF.